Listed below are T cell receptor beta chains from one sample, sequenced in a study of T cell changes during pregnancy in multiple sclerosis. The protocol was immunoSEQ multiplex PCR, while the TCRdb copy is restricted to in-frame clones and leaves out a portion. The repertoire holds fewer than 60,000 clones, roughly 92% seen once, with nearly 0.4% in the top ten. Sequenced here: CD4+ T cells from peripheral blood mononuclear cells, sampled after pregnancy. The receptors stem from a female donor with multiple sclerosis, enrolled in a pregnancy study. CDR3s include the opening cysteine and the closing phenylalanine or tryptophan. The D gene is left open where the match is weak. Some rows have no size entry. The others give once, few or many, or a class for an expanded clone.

cdr3_aa: CASSLGRRRGTDTQYF; cdr3_nt: TGCGCCAGCAGCTTGGGACGCAGGCGAGGCACAGATACGCAGTATTTT; cdr3_length: 16; j_call: TRBJ2-3; clone_size: NA; v_call: TRBV5-1; d_call: NA
cdr3_aa: CASSLRTGGGDTQYF; cdr3_nt: TGTGCCAGCAGCTTGAGGACAGGGGGCGGCGATACGCAGTATTTT; cdr3_length: 15; j_call: TRBJ2-3; clone_size: NA; v_call: TRBV5-4; d_call: TRBD1
cdr3_aa: CAWSVQGNTEAFF; cdr3_nt: TGTGCCTGGAGTGTACAGGGAAACACTGAAGCTTTCTTT; cdr3_length: 13; j_call: TRBJ1-1; clone_size: NA; v_call: TRBV30; d_call: NA
cdr3_aa: CASSQGQAHSGANVLTF; cdr3_nt: TGCGCCAGCAGCCAGGGACAGGCCCACTCTGGGGCCAACGTCCTGACTTTC; cdr3_length: 17; j_call: TRBJ2-6; clone_size: NA; v_call: TRBV4-1; d_call: TRBD1
cdr3_aa: CASRGTGATYEQYF; cdr3_nt: TGTGCCAGTAGGGGGACAGGCGCGACCTACGAGCAGTACTTC; cdr3_length: 14; j_call: TRBJ2-7; clone_size: NA; v_call: TRBV19; d_call: TRBD1
cdr3_aa: CASSPGGGRDTEAFF; cdr3_nt: TGTGCCAGCAGCCCCGGCGGGGGGAGGGACACTGAAGCTTTCTTT; cdr3_length: 15; j_call: TRBJ1-1; clone_size: few; v_call: TRBV7-8; d_call: NA
cdr3_aa: CATSWGQNTEAFF; cdr3_nt: TGTGCCACCAGCTGGGGACAAAACACTGAAGCTTTCTTT; cdr3_length: 13; j_call: TRBJ1-1; clone_size: NA; v_call: TRBV15; d_call: NA
cdr3_aa: CASSTRTGYGDTQYF; cdr3_nt: TGTGCCAGCAGTACCCGGACAGGGTACGGAGATACGCAGTATTTT; cdr3_length: 15; j_call: TRBJ2-3; clone_size: few; v_call: TRBV28; d_call: TRBD1
cdr3_aa: CASSLARADQPQHF; cdr3_nt: TGTGCCAGCAGCTTAGCGAGGGCCGATCAGCCCCAGCATTTT; cdr3_length: 14; j_call: TRBJ1-5; clone_size: NA; v_call: TRBV7-2; d_call: NA
cdr3_aa: CASTRQGSHEQYF; cdr3_nt: TGTGCCAGCACTCGACAGGGGAGCCACGAGCAGTACTTC; cdr3_length: 13; j_call: TRBJ2-7; clone_size: NA; v_call: TRBV28; d_call: TRBD1
cdr3_aa: CASSRSGRGSYNEQFF; cdr3_nt: TGTGCCAGCAGCCGTAGCGGGAGGGGCTCCTACAATGAGCAGTTCTTC; cdr3_length: 16; j_call: TRBJ2-1; clone_size: NA; v_call: TRBV9; d_call: TRBD2
cdr3_aa: CASSFRDRGRGTQYF; cdr3_nt: TGTGCCAGCAGCTTCCGAGACAGGGGGCGCGGGACGCAGTATTTT; cdr3_length: 15; j_call: TRBJ2-3; clone_size: NA; v_call: TRBV7-2; d_call: TRBD1
cdr3_aa: CAISETSGSTGELFF; cdr3_nt: TGTGCCATCAGCGAGACATCAGGGTCGACCGGGGAGCTGTTTTTT; cdr3_length: 15; j_call: TRBJ2-2; clone_size: NA; v_call: TRBV10-3; d_call: NA
cdr3_aa: CASSRQGTSIDEQYF; cdr3_nt: TGTGCCAGCAGCCGACAGGGGACTAGCATCGACGAGCAGTACTTC; cdr3_length: 15; j_call: TRBJ2-7; clone_size: NA; v_call: TRBV11-2; d_call: NA
cdr3_aa: CASSIRGTTEAFF; cdr3_nt: TGTGCCAGTAGTATAAGAGGAACCACTGAAGCTTTCTTT; cdr3_length: 13; j_call: TRBJ1-1; clone_size: once; v_call: TRBV19; d_call: NA
cdr3_aa: CASSIRRELPYEQYF; cdr3_nt: TGTGCCAGTAGTATACGGCGGGAGCTCCCCTACGAGCAGTACTTC; cdr3_length: 15; j_call: TRBJ2-7; clone_size: NA; v_call: TRBV19; d_call: TRBD2
cdr3_aa: CATVRDRATDTQYF; cdr3_nt: TGTGCCACGGTCCGGGACAGGGCCACAGATACGCAGTATTTT; cdr3_length: 14; j_call: TRBJ2-3; clone_size: NA; v_call: TRBV15; d_call: TRBD1
cdr3_aa: CASSWDRDVTLHF; cdr3_nt: TGTGCCAGCAGCTGGGACAGGGACGTAACCCTCCACTTT; cdr3_length: 13; j_call: TRBJ1-6; clone_size: NA; v_call: TRBV5-4; d_call: TRBD1
cdr3_aa: CASSLEAGGPYEQYF; cdr3_nt: TGCGCCAGCAGCTTGGAGGCGGGAGGACCTTACGAGCAGTACTTC; cdr3_length: 15; j_call: TRBJ2-7; clone_size: NA; v_call: TRBV5-1; d_call: TRBD2
cdr3_aa: CASSPGGIYEQFF; cdr3_nt: TGTGCCAGCAGCCCCGGGGGAATCTATGAGCAGTTCTTC; cdr3_length: 13; j_call: TRBJ2-1; clone_size: NA; v_call: TRBV28; d_call: NA
cdr3_aa: CSVCKQGPVCEQYF; cdr3_nt: TGCAGCGTTTGTAAACAGGGACCCGTCTGCGAGCAGTACTTC; cdr3_length: 14; j_call: TRBJ2-7; clone_size: few; v_call: TRBV29-1; d_call: NA